Given below is one T cell receptor (beta chain) in context. Its specificity is unknown. The data were taken from a study of cytomegalovirus exposure and HLA in healthy donors. Whole-study findings and limits: There was a cluster of highly shared sequence variants that was likely a sequencing artifact. Follow-up analysis later connected one missense variant in DCLRE1C with trimming of TCR beta V- and J-genes.

The PCR made use of 60 Vbeta and 13 Jbeta primers. The data were produced by immunoSEQ multiplex PCR, yet TCRdb's version contains in-frame clones alone and is incomplete. The sample consists of approximately 100,000 clones, about 68% of them appearing once. Trimming removed 4 bases from V and 1 base from J; junction bases left unmatched: 5. This CDR3 has 16 residues. Germline values: CDR1 SGHRS, CDR2 YFSETQ. The chain links TRBV5-1 to TRBJ2-3; 11 positions agree with TRBD2. This receptor was taken from a male donor in good health and CMV-seropositive. The sample was PBMCs. The CDR3: CASSPSTSGGTDTQYF. The DNA for the CDR3 is TGCGCCAGCAGCCCGTCGACTAGCGGGGGCACAGATACGCAGTATTTT.